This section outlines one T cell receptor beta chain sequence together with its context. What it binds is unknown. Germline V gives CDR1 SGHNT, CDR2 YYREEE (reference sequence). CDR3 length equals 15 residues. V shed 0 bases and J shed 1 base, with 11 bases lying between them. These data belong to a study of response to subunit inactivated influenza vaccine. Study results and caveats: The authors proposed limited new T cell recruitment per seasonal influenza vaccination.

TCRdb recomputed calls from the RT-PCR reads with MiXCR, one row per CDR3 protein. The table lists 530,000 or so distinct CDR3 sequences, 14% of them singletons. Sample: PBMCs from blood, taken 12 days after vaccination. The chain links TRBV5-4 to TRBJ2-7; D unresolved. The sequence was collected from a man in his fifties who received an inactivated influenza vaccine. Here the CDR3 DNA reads TGTGCCAGCAGCTTGGGGACCGATCCATCCTACGAGCAGTACTTC. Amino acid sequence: CASSLGTDPSYEQYF.